The T cell receptor (beta chain) described here comes from a study of CD4 T cells in relation to SARS-CoV-2 and coronaviruses. About the research overall: PBMCs were cultured with antigen for roughly 9 days before TCR beta sequencing.

Overall study results and limits: Pre-pandemic and post-infection samples never came from the same donor. Roughly 65% of donors had memory CD4+ clonotypes crossrecognizing SARS-CoV-2 and common cold coronavirus spike.

The table came from immunoSEQ multiplex PCR; TCRdb's copy has only in-frame clones and leaves some out. Among about 28,000 clones listed, 74% were seen once. CD4+ T cells from unexposed donors were obtained before the COVID-19 pandemic (2011-2018). CD4+ T cells were isolated from the cells after nine to eleven days of culture. Each well had 1.5 million to 2.5 million PBMCs in approximately 5.1% human AB serum with IL-2. Per the germline V gene, CDR1 is LGHNT and CDR2 is FRNRAP. The CDR3 contains 14 residues. V was shortened by 2 bases and J by 5 bases, with 11 bases between the two germline ends. Comment on this clone: Its antigen is unknown.

The sequence derives from a human donor in good health. Specimen: CD4+ T cells from PBMCs, cultured in vitro. The V gene is TRBV12-5, the J gene TRBJ2-3; TRBD1 or TRBD2 may be the D gene (5 bases each). The CDR3 sequence: CASGLPGTGDTQYF. The CDR3 DNA reads TGTGCTAGTGGTTTGCCGGGGACCGGAGATACGCAGTATTTT.